The 4 T cell receptor beta chains below were found in one sample sequenced in a study of T cells in Graves' hyperthyroidism and ophthalmopathy. Researchers amplified the TCR beta CDR3 regions from RNA transcripts. Researchers ran a first-round RT-PCR on the TCR CDR3 using the HTBI primer set. MiXCR, run by TCRdb on the multiplex PCR reads, gives a single entry per CDR3 protein. In the table there are roughly 700,000 distinct CDR3 sequences, 17% of which are singletons. The sequencing sample was made of blood. The source is a man in his fifties with Graves' hyperthyroidism.

This clonotype was detected a few times. This sequence joins TRBV7-8 and TRBJ1-6; D is unresolved. Germline CDR1 SGHVS, CDR2 FQNEAQ. The CDR3 covers 15 residues. The V and J ends lost 4 bases and 7 bases respectively, with 14 bases between them. Here the CDR3 reads CASSSYIRGNSPLHF. CDR3 bases: TGTGCCAGCAGCTCCTACATCCGAGGCAATTCACCCCTCCACTTT.

This clonotype was picked up a small number of times. J is TRBJ2-3 and V is TRBV28; 8 bases agree with TRBD1. The germline CDR1 and CDR2 sequences are MDHEN and SYDVKM. The CDR3 consists of 17 residues. The J segment lost 0 bases and the V segment lost 6 bases, leaving 11 bases of the junction unmatched. The DNA of the CDR3 is TGTGCCAGCAGAACAATCGACAGGGGCCTTAGCACAGATACGCAGTATTTT. This sequence encodes CASRTIDRGLSTDTQYF.

This clonotype was seen at least ten times. This chain uses TRBV18 with TRBJ2-3; no firm D call. Germline CDR1 and CDR2: KGHSH and LQKENI. Between the trimmed V and J ends, which lost 3 bases and 6 bases, there was a span of 13 bases. This CDR3 comprises 14 residues. The CDR3: CASSPLMSADTQYF. In DNA form, the CDR3 reads TGTGCCAGCTCACCCTTGATGAGCGCGGATACGCAGTATTTT.

This clonotype showed up many times. This chain connects TRBV28 to TRBJ2-1; D is ambiguous. Between the trimmed V and J ends, which lost 4 bases and 0 bases, there was a span of 19 bases. This CDR3 has 18 residues. The V gene's germline CDR1 is MDHEN and CDR2 SYDVKM. CDR3 nucleotide sequence: TGTGCCAGCAGTTCCCTCTCCTTTTTGCGGAGCTCCTACAATGAGCAGTTCTTC. It yields the protein CASSSLSFLRSSYNEQFF.